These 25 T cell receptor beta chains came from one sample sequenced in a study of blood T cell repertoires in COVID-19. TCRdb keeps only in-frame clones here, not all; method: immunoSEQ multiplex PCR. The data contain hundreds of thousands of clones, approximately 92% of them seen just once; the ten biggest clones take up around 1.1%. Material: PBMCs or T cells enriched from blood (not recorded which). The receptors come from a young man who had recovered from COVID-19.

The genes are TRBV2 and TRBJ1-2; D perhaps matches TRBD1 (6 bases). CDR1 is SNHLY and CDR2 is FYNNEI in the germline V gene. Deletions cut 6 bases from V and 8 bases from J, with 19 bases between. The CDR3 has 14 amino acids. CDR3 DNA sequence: TGTGCCAGCAGAGTCTCGGACAGTGCGGTCGGCTACACCTTC. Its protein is CASRVSDSAVGYTF.

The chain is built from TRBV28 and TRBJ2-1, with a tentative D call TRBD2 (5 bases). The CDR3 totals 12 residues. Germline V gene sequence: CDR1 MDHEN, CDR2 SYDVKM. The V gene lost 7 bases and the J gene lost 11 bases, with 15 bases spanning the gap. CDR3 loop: CASTTEVRQQFF. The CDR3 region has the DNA TGTGCCAGCACCACGGAGGTGAGGCAGCAGTTCTTC.

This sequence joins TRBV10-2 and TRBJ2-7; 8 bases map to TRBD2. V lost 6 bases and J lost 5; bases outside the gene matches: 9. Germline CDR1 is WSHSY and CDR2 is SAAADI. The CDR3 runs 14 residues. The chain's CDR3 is CASRVIAGNHEQYF. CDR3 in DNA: TGCGCCAGCAGAGTCATAGCGGGAAATCACGAGCAGTACTTC.

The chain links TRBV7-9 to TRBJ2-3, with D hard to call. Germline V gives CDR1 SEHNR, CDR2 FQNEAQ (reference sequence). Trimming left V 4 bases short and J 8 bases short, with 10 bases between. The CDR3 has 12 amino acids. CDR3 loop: CASSSPLGTQYF. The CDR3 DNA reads TGTGCCAGCAGCTCCCCCCTCGGTACGCAGTATTTT.

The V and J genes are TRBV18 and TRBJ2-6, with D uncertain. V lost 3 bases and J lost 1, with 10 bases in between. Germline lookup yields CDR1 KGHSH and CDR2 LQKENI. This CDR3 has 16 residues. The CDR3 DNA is TGTGCCAGCTCACCCGCGGTCATATCTGGGGCCAACGTCCTGACTTTC. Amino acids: CASSPAVISGANVLTF.

CDR3 in DNA: TGTGCCAGCAGCCAAGGTCTGAGGATGGGCAATGAGCAGTTCTTC. This encodes CASSQGLRMGNEQFF. The V gene is TRBV3-1 (or the pseudogene TRBV3-2), the J gene TRBJ2-1; D not certain. The CDR3 is 15 residues long. Germline V gene data show CDR1 as LGHDT and CDR2 as YNNKEL (reference sequence). Trimming cost V 1 base and J 6 bases, with 13 bases left between them.

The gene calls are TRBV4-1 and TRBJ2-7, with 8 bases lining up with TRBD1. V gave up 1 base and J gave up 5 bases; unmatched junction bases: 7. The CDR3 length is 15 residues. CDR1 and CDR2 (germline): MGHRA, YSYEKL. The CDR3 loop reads CASSQADRDANEQYF. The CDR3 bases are TGCGCCAGCAGCCAAGCGGACAGGGATGCGAACGAGCAGTACTTC.

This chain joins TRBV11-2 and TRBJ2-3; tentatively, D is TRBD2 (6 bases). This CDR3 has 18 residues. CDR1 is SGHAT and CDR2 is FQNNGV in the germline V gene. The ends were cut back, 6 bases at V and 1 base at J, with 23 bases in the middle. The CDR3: CASSHYASSAVGTDTQYF. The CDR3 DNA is TGTGCCAGCAGTCACTATGCGTCTAGCGCTGTAGGCACAGATACGCAGTATTTT. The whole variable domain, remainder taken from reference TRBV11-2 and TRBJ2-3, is EAGVAQSPRYKIIEKRQSVAFWCNPISGHATLYWYQQILGQGPKLLIQFQNNGVVDDSQLPKDRFSAERLKGVDSTLKIQPAKLEDSAVYLCASSHYASSAVGTDTQYFGPGTRLTVL.

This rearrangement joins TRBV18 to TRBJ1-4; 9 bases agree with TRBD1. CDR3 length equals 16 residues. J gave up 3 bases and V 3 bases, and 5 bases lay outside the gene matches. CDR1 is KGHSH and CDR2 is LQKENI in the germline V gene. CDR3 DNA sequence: TGTGCCAGCTCACCTTCACAGGGGGCGGCTAATGAAAAACTGTTTTTT. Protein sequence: CASSPSQGAANEKLFF.

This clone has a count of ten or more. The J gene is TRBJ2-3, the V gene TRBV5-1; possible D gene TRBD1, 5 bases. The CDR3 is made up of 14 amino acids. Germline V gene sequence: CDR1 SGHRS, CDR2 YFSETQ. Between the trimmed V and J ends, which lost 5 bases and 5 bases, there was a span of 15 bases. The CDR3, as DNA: TGCGCCAGCAGTGGACAATCCCCCGGAGATACGCAGTATTTT. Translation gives CASSGQSPGDTQYF.

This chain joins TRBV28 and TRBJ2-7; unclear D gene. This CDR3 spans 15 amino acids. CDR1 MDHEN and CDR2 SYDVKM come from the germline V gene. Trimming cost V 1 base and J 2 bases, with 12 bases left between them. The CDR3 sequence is CASSLLPGVTYEQYF. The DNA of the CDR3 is TGTGCCAGCAGTTTATTGCCGGGTGTCACCTACGAGCAGTACTTC.

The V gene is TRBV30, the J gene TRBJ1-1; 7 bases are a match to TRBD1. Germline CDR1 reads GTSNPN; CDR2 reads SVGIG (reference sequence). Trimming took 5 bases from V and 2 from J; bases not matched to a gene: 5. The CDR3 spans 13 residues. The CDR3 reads CAWGDSINTEAFF. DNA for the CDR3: TGTGCCTGGGGGGACAGCATTAACACTGAAGCTTTCTTT.

The CDR3 nucleotides are TGTGCCAGCAGCCCCCGGGACAGGGTATACACCGGGGAGCTGTTTTTT. Translation gives CASSPRDRVYTGELFF. The J gene is TRBJ2-2, the V gene TRBV13; 9 bases are a match to TRBD1. V shed 5 bases, J shed 3 bases, and the junction held 7 bases outside the gene matches. Per the germline V gene, CDR1 is PRHDT and CDR2 is FYEKMQ (reference sequence). The CDR3 has 16 residues.

Here the CDR3 reads CSVATDYNSPLHF. In nucleotides, the CDR3 is TGCAGCGTTGCTACAGACTATAATTCACCCCTCCACTTT. The chain uses TRBV29-1 and TRBJ1-6; no clear D. With 4 bases removed from V and 3 bases from J, the gap between germline ends came to 7 bases. This CDR3 region has 13 residues. Germline CDR1 and CDR2: SQVTM and ANQGSEA.

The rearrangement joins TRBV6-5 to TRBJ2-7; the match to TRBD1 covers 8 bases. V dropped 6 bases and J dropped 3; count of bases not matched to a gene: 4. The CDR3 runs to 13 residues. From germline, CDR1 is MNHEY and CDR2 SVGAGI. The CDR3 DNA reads TGTGCCAGCAGGCGGACAGGGAACTACGAGCAGTACTTC. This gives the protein CASRRTGNYEQYF.

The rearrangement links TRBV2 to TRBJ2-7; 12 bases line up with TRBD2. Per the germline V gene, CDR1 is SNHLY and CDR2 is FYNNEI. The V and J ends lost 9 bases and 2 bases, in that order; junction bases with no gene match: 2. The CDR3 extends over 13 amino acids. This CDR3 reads CASRLAGAYEQYF. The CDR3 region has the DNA TGTGCCAGTAGACTAGCGGGAGCCTACGAGCAGTACTTC.

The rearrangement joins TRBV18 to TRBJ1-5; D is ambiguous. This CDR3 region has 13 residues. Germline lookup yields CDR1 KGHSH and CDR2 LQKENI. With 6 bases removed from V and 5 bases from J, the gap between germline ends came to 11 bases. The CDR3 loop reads CASSGSPDQPQHF. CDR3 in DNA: TGTGCCAGCTCCGGGAGCCCTGATCAGCCCCAGCATTTT. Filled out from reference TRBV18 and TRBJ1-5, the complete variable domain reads NAGVMQNPRHLVRRRGQEARLRCSPMKGHSHVYWYRQLPEEGLKFMVYLQKENIIDESGMPKERFSAEFPKEGPSILRIQQVVRGDSAAYFCASSGSPDQPQHFGDGTRLSIL.

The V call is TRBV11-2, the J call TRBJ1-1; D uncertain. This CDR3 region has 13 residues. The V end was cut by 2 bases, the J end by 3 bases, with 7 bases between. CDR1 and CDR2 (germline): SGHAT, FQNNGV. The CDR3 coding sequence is TGTGCCAGCAGCTTACGAGTACACACTGAAGCTTTCTTT. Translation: CASSLRVHTEAFF.

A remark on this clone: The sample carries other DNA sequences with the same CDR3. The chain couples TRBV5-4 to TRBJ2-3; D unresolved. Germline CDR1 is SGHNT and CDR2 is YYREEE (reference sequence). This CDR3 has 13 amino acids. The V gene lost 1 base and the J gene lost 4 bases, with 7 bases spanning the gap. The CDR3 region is CASSLRGADTQYF. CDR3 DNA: TGTGCCAGCAGCTTGCGAGGAGCAGATACGCAGTATTTT.

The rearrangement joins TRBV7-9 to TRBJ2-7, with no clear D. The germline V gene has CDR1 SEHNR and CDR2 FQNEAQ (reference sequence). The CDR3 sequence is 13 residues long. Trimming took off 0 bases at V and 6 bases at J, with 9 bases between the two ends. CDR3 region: CASSLATSSEQYF. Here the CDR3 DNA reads TGTGCCAGCAGCTTAGCGACATCGAGCGAGCAGTACTTC.

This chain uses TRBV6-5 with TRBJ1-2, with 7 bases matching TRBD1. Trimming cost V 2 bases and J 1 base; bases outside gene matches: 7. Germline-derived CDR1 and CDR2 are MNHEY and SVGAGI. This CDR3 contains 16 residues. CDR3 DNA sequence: TGTGCCAGCAGTTACACAGGGGCGATGAATAACTATGGCTACACCTTC. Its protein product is CASSYTGAMNNYGYTF.

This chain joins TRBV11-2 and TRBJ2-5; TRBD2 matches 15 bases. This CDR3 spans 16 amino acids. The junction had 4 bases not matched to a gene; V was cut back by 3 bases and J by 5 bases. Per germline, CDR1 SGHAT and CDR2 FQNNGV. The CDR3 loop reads CASSFGLAGGVETQYF. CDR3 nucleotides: TGTGCCAGCAGCTTCGGACTAGCGGGAGGGGTGGAGACCCAGTACTTC.

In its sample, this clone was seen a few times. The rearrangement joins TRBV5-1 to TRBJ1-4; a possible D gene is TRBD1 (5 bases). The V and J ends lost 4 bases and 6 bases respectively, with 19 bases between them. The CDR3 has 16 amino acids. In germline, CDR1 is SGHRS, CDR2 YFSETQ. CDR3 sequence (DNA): TGCGCCAGCAGCCTCCTTCGGTCAGGGCAGGATGAAAAACTGTTTTTT. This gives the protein CASSLLRSGQDEKLFF.

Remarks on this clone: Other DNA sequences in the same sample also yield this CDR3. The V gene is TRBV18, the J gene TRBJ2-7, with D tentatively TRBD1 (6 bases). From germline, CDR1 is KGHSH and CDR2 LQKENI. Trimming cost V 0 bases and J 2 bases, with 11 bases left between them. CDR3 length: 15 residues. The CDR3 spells CASSPPGQGTYEQYF. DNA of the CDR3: TGTGCCAGCTCACCACCTGGGCAGGGGACCTACGAGCAGTACTTC. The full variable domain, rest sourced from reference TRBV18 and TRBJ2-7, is NAGVMQNPRHLVRRRGQEARLRCSPMKGHSHVYWYRQLPEEGLKFMVYLQKENIIDESGMPKERFSAEFPKEGPSILRIQQVVRGDSAAYFCASSPPGQGTYEQYFGPGTRLTVT.

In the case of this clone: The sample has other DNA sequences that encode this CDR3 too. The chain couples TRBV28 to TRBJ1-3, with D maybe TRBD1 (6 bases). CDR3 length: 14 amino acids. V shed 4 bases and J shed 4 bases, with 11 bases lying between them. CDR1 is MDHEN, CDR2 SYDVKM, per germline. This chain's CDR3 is CASSSTGSGNTIYF. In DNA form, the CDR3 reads TGTGCCAGCAGTTCAACAGGGTCAGGAAACACCATATATTTT.